Listed below are T cell receptor beta chains from one sample, sequenced in a study of CD8+CD57+ T cells in acquired aplastic anemia. TCRdb redid the calling of the reads with MiXCR, one entry per CDR3 protein. The repertoire holds more than 150,000 distinct CDR3 sequences, with around 45% as singletons. Sample: sorted CD4+, CD8+, or CD8+CD57+ T cells (not recorded which) from PBMCs. Receptors were obtained from a human donor in good health. The CDR3 runs from the conserved cysteine through the conserved F or W. Each record gives: V gene, J gene, CDR3 protein.

v_gene: TRBV19
j_gene: TRBJ2-3
CDR3aa: CVSSRTSGRNTQYF

v_gene: TRBV6-5
j_gene: TRBJ2-7
CDR3aa: CASSYISSLGIPYEQYF

v_gene: TRBV5-4
j_gene: TRBJ2-2
CDR3aa: CASSLVGFGELFF

v_gene: TRBV20-1
j_gene: TRBJ2-1
CDR3aa: CSARDPQGEMNEQFF

v_gene: TRBV11-1
j_gene: TRBJ2-7
CDR3aa: CASSLVQGFGQYF

v_gene: TRBV2
j_gene: TRBJ2-7
CDR3aa: CASRKDISYEQYF

v_gene: TRBV6-1
j_gene: TRBJ1-1
CDR3aa: CASGQTGIKMDTEAFF

v_gene: TRBV19
j_gene: TRBJ2-4
CDR3aa: CASRAGLGVRGAKNIQYF

v_gene: TRBV19
j_gene: TRBJ2-7
CDR3aa: CASSRRSSYEQYF

v_gene: TRBV19
j_gene: TRBJ1-2
CDR3aa: CASSLGTGSYTF

v_gene: TRBV28
j_gene: TRBJ1-2
CDR3aa: CASNPGLYYGYTF

v_gene: TRBV19
j_gene: TRBJ2-7
CDR3aa: CASSGAVGYEQYF

v_gene: TRBV7-9
j_gene: TRBJ2-5
CDR3aa: CASSPSGGQETQYF

v_gene: TRBV29-1
j_gene: TRBJ1-5
CDR3aa: CSVAWGVNQPQHF

v_gene: TRBV2
j_gene: TRBJ2-5
CDR3aa: CASVVLRGRETQYF

v_gene: TRBV29-1
j_gene: TRBJ2-7
CDR3aa: CSAVGGQTGEQYF

v_gene: TRBV20-1
j_gene: TRBJ2-7
CDR3aa: CSAPPRTGLRPYEQYF

v_gene: TRBV20-1
j_gene: TRBJ2-6
CDR3aa: CSARDPSNPSGANVLTF

v_gene: TRBV2
j_gene: TRBJ2-3
CDR3aa: CASRLTGGTDTQYF

v_gene: TRBV7-2
j_gene: TRBJ2-1
CDR3aa: CASSLRREGGGEQFF

v_gene: TRBV6-1
j_gene: TRBJ2-2
CDR3aa: CASSPLRDRSHGELFF

v_gene: TRBV24-1
j_gene: TRBJ2-7
CDR3aa: CATSDSGDPSHYEQYF

v_gene: TRBV10-3
j_gene: TRBJ1-2
CDR3aa: CAISGRTENYGYTF

v_gene: TRBV28
j_gene: TRBJ1-1
CDR3aa: CASRLDGNTEAFF

v_gene: TRBV10-3
j_gene: TRBJ2-3
CDR3aa: CAISVSSVSGTQYF

v_gene: TRBV9
j_gene: TRBJ1-6
CDR3aa: CASSTAQGNRDSPLHF

v_gene: TRBV12-3/TRBV12-4
j_gene: TRBJ1-4
CDR3aa: CASSLGYIGQPNEKLFF

v_gene: TRBV20-1
j_gene: TRBJ2-5
CDR3aa: CSASLAQGTQETQYF

v_gene: TRBV9
j_gene: TRBJ1-2
CDR3aa: CASSVLSGEGGYTF

v_gene: TRBV7-9
j_gene: TRBJ1-2
CDR3aa: CASSGPGNYGYTF

v_gene: TRBV2
j_gene: TRBJ1-3
CDR3aa: CASSRDFPRYSGNTIYF

v_gene: TRBV12-3/TRBV12-4
j_gene: TRBJ2-7
CDR3aa: CASCLGRRAGEQYF

v_gene: TRBV7-2
j_gene: TRBJ2-5
CDR3aa: CASSFGSQETQYF

v_gene: TRBV5-6
j_gene: TRBJ2-3
CDR3aa: CASSLHRITSLEADTQYF

v_gene: TRBV19
j_gene: TRBJ1-1
CDR3aa: CAISVGTGKISGNTEAFF

v_gene: TRBV29-1
j_gene: TRBJ1-1
CDR3aa: CSVETGFEAFF

v_gene: TRBV15
j_gene: TRBJ1-4
CDR3aa: CATSRTNEKLFF

v_gene: TRBV10-3
j_gene: TRBJ1-1
CDR3aa: CAISSTVSTEAFF

v_gene: TRBV19
j_gene: TRBJ1-2
CDR3aa: CASSIGVGTNGYTF

v_gene: TRBV19
j_gene: TRBJ1-1
CDR3aa: CASRDRGDYTEASF

v_gene: TRBV7-8
j_gene: TRBJ2-2
CDR3aa: CASSWGLAGTGELFF